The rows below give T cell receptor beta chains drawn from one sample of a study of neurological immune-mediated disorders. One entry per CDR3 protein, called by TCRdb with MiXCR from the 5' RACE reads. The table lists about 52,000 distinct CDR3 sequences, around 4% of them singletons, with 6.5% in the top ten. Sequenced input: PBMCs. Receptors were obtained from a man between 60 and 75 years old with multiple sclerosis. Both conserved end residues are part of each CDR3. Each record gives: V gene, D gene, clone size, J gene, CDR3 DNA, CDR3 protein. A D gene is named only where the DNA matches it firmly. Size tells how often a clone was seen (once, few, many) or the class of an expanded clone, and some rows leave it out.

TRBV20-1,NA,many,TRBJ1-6,TGCAGTGCTCCTAAGGGGGCCTATAATTCACCCCTCCACTTT,CSAPKGAYNSPLHF
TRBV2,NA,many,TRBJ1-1,TGTGCCAGCAGTACAAAGGTGGTCGGCACTGAAGCTTTCTTT,CASSTKVVGTEAFF
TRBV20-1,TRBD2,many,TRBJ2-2,TGCAGTGCTAGAGCGGGGGGGCGGAACGGGGAGCTGTTTTTT,CSARAGGRNGELFF
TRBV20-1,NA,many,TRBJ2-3,TGCAGTGCTAGAGGTCCCGGGGGAGATACGCAGTATTTT,CSARGPGGDTQYF
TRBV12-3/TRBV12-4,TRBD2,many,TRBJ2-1,TGTGCCAGCAGTCTGGGAGGGACTAGCGGGGACAATGAGCAGTTCTTC,CASSLGGTSGDNEQFF
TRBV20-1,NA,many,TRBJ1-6,TGCAGTGCTAGAACCTCGGCAGCCGATAATTCACCCCTCCACTTT,CSARTSAADNSPLHF
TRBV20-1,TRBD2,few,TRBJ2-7,TGCAGTGCTAGCGAGCGGGGGCCCTCCTACGAGCAGTACTTC,CSASERGPSYEQYF
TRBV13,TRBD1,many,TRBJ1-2,TGTGCCTACAGGGACAGGGGGCTCAATGGCTACACCTTC,CAYRDRGLNGYTF
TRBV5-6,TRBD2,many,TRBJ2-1,TGTGCCAGCAGCTTGTTATCGAGCGGGAGTCTTAATGAGCAGTTCTTC,CASSLLSSGSLNEQFF
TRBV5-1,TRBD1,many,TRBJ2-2,TGCGCCAGCAGCCCCGACAGGGGGCTGACCGGGGAGCTGTTTTTT,CASSPDRGLTGELFF
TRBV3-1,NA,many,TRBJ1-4,TGTGCCAGCAGCCCAATAACAGGGTTGGGAGAAAAACTGTTTTTT,CASSPITGLGEKLFF
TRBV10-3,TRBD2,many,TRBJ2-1,TGTGCCATCAGTGAGTCGGAGACTAGCGGGAAGTATGAGCAGTTCTTC,CAISESETSGKYEQFF
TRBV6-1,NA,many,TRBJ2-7,TGTGCCAGCAATCCGGCTCGGCTGCTATCCTACGAGCAGTACTTC,CASNPARLLSYEQYF
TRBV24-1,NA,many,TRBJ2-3,TGTGCCACCAGCTTCACAGATACGCAGTATTTT,CATSFTDTQYF
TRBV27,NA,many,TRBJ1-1,TGTGCTACAGCAAGGGCGGGATCCACTGAAGCTTTCTTT,CATARAGSTEAFF
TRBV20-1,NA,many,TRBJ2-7,TGCAGTGCTCCCGAAGGCAAAAAGTACGAGCAGTACTTC,CSAPEGKKYEQYF
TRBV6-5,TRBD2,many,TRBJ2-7,TGTGCCAGCAGTCGGACTAGCGTAGCGAAGGGGCCCTACGAGCAGTACTTC,CASSRTSVAKGPYEQYF
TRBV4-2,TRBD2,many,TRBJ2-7,TGTGCCAGCAGTGGGGGGGGGACCTCTTTTGAGCAGTACTTC,CASSGGGTSFEQYF
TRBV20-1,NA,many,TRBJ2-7,TGCAGTGCTACTCGGTTCGCCCTCGCCTACGAGCAGTACTTC,CSATRFALAYEQYF
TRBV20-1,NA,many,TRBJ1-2,TGCAGTGCTAGGCAGGCTAACTATGGCTACACCTTC,CSARQANYGYTF
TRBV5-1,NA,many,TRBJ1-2,TGCGCCAGCAGCTTGGGGGCCTTCGGGGGCTATGGCTACACCTTC,CASSLGAFGGYGYTF
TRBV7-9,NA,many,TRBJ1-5,TGTGCCAGCAGCTTTGGAATAGCGAATCAGCCCCAGCATTTT,CASSFGIANQPQHF
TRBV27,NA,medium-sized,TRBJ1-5,TGTGCCAGCCGGGGAGATAGCAATCAGCCCCAGCATTTT,CASRGDSNQPQHF
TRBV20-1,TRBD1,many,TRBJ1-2,TGCAGTGCTAGACCCCCGTCGGAGGGGGCGAAAGGCTACACCTTC,CSARPPSEGAKGYTF
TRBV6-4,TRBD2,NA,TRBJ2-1,TGTGCCAGCGGGGCGGGATCTAGCGGCATAAATGAGCAGTTCTTC,CASGAGSSGINEQFF
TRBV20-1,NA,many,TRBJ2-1,TGCAGTGCTAGTATGTGGCGCTCCTACAATGAGCAGTTCTTC,CSASMWRSYNEQFF
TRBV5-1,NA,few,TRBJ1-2,TGCGCCAGCAGCTTATTCGAGGGGGACTATGGCTACACCTTC,CASSLFEGDYGYTF
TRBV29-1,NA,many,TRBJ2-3,TGCAGCGTTACTAGGGGACACACAGATACGCAGTATTTT,CSVTRGHTDTQYF
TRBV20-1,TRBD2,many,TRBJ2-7,TGCAGTGCTAGCGCGCTAGCGGGAGTTAGTGGAACCTACGAGCAGTACTTC,CSASALAGVSGTYEQYF
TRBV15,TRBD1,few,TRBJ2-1,TGTGCCACCCGGGGACAGGACCCGTACAATGAGCAGTTCTTC,CATRGQDPYNEQFF
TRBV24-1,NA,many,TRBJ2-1,TGTGCCACCGGTCGGCTATCAGAGACTGAGCAGTTCTTC,CATGRLSETEQFF
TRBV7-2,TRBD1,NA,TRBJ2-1,TGTGCCAGCAGTCAACCGGGACAGGGAGGGGGTGAGCAGTTCTTC,CASSQPGQGGGEQFF
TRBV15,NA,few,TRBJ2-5,TGTGCCACCAGCAGATCCGACTGGGAAGAGACCCAGTACTTC,CATSRSDWEETQYF
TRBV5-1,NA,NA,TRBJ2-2,TGCGCCAGCAGAAATGGTTTATACGGGGAGCTGTTTTTT,CASRNGLYGELFF
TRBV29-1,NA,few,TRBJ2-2,TGCAGCGTTGCTCGTGGGGCCGGGGAGCTGTTTTTT,CSVARGAGELFF
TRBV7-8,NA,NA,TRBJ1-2,TGTGCCAGCAGCTCCATGGGAAGGGAGAAAGATGGTGGCTACACCTTC,CASSSMGREKDGGYTF
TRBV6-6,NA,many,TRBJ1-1,TGTGCCAGCAGTTACACCCCTACAGGACGACTTATAGGAGAAGCTTTCTTT,CASSYTPTGRLIGEAFF
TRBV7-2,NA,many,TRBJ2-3,TGTGCCAGCAGCCCCGGGGCTACTCGCACAGATACGCAGTATTTT,CASSPGATRTDTQYF
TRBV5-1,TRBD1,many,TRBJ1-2,TGCGCCAGCAGCCGGGTCACAGGGGACTATGGCTACACCTTC,CASSRVTGDYGYTF
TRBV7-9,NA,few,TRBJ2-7,TGTGCCAGCAGCTTAGAATGGAGTGGCGCCCACGAGCAGTACTTC,CASSLEWSGAHEQYF
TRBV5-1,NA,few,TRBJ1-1,TGCGCCAGCAGCTTGGGCAAAATGAACACTGAAGCTTTCTTT,CASSLGKMNTEAFF
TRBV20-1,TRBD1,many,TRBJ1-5,TGCAGTGCTAGAGATCCAGGAGGGGGCACGCAGCCCCAGCATTTT,CSARDPGGGTQPQHF
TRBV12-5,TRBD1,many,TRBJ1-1,TGTGCTAGTGGTGTGGGACAGGGAGGATCTGAAGCTTTCTTT,CASGVGQGGSEAFF
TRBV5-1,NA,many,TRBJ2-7,TGCGCCAGCAGCCTAGCCGTAGGGATCCTAAAGTACGAGCAGTACTTC,CASSLAVGILKYEQYF
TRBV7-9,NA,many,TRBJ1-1,TGTGCCAGCATCCGACGGACGGGAGACACTGAAGCTTTCTTT,CASIRRTGDTEAFF